This T cell receptor (beta chain) was captured in a study of patients and donors after allogeneic stem cell transplantation. This clonotype has a handful of counts. Germline loops: CDR1 SGHTA, CDR2 FQGNSA. With V trimmed by 5 bases and J by 8 bases, 6 bases remained unmatched. The CDR3 is made up of 13 amino acids. TCRdb called the RT-PCR reads again in MiXCR, with one record for every CDR3 protein. Found here are 800,000 to 1,000,000 distinct CDR3 sequences, over 15% of them singletons; the top ten hold roughly 6%. The receptor comes from a human donor who was either an allogeneic HSCT recipient or a stem cell or donor lymphocyte infusion donor (not recorded which). It is not recorded whose cells these are; they may come from a transplant donor. Sequenced: blood, either unsorted or a sorted T cell fraction (not recorded which). The V and J genes are TRBV7-2 and TRBJ1-1, with 9 nucleotides matching TRBD1. The CDR3 here is CASSHRDRVEAFF. In DNA form, the CDR3 reads TGTGCCAGCAGCCACCGGGACAGGGTAGAAGCTTTCTTT.